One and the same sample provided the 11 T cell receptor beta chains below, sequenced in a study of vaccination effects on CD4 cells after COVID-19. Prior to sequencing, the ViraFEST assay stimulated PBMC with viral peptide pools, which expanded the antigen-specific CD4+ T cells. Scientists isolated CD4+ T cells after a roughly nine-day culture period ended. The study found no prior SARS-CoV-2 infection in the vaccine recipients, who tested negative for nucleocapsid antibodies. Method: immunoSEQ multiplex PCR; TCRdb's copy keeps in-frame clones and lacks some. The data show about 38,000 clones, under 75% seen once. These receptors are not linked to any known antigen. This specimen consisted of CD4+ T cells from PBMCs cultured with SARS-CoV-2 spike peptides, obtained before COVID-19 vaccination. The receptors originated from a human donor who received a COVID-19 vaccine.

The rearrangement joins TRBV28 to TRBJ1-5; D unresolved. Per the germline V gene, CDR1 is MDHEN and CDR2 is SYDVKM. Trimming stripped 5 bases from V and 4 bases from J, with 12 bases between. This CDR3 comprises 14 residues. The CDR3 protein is CASSGGPSNQPQHF. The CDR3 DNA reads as TGTGCCAGCAGTGGCGGTCCCTCGAATCAGCCCCAGCATTTT.

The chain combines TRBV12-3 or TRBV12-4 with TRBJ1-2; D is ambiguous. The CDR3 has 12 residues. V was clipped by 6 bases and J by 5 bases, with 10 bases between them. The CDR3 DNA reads TGTGCCAGCAGCCTTACAGCGTATGGCTACACCTTC. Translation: CASSLTAYGYTF.

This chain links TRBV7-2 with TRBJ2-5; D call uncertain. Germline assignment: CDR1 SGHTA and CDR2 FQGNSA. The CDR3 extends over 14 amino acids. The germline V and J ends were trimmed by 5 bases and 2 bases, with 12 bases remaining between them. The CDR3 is CASSHHNLQETQYF. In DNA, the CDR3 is TGTGCCAGCAGCCACCATAATCTACAAGAGACCCAGTACTTC.

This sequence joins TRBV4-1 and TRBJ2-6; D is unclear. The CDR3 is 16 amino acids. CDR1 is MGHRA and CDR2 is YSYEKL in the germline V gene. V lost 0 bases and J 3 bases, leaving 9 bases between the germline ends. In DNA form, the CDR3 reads TGCGCCAGCAGCCAAGAGGGATCGGGTGGGGCCAACGTCCTGACTTTC. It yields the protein CASSQEGSGGANVLTF.

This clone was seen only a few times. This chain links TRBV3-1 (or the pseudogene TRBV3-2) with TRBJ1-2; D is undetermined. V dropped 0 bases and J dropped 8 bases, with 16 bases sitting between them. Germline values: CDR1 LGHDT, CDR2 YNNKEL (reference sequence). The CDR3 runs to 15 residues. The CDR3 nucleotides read TGTGCCAGCAGCCAAGAACCCCGGTCCTATGGAGGCTACACCTTC. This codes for CASSQEPRSYGGYTF.

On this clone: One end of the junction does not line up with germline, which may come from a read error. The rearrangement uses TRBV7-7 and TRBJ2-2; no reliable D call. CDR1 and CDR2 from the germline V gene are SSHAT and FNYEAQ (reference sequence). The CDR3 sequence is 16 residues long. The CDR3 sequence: CASSRDSGLNTGELFF. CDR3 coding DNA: TGTGCTAGCAGCCGCGATTCCGGGTTAAACACCGGGGAGCTGTTTTTT.

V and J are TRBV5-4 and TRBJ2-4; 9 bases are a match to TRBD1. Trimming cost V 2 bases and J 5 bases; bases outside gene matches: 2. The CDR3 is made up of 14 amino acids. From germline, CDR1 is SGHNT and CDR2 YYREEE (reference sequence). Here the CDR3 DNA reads TGTGCCAGCAGCTTACAGGGGGCGGAAAACATTCAGTACTTC. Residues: CASSLQGAENIQYF. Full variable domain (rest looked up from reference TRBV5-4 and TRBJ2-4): ETGVTQSPTHLIKTRGQQVTLRCSSQSGHNTVSWYQQALGQGPQFIFQYYREEENGRGNFPPRFSGLQFPNYSSELNVNALELDDSALYLCASSLQGAENIQYFGAGTRLSVL.

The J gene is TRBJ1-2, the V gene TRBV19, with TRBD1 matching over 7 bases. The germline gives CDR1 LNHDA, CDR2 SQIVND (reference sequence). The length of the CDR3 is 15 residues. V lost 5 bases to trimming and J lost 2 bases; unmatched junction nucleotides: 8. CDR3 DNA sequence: TGTGCCAGTAGTCTCGGGACAGTTTTCAACTATGGCTACACCTTC. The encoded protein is CASSLGTVFNYGYTF.

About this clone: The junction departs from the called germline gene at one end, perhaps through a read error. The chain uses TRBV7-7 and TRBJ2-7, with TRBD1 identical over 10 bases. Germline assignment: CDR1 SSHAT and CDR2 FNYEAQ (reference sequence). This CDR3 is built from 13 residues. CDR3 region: CASSSDRGNEQYF. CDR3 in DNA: TGTGCTAGCAGCTCGGACAGGGGGAACGAGCAGTACTTC.

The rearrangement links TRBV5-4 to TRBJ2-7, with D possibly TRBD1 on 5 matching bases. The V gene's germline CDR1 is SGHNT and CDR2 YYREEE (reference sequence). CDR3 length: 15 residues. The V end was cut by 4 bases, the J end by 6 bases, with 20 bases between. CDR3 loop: CASSTEGTGRSEQYF. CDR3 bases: TGTGCCAGCAGCACCGAAGGCACAGGTAGATCCGAGCAGTACTTC.

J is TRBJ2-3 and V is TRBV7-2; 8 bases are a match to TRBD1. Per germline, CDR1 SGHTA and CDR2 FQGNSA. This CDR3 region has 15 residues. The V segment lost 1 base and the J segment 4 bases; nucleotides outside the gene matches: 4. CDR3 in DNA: TGTGCCAGCAGCTTAGACTGGACAGGGTCAGATACGCAGTATTTT. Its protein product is CASSLDWTGSDTQYF.